The source of this T cell receptor beta chain is a study of cytomegalovirus exposure and HLA in healthy donors. Regarding the study as a whole: Later, an analysis found that TCR clusters from the first cohort tended to co-occur in the roughly 120 validation repertoires.

Donors came from a validation cohort of fewer than 150 subjects, distinct from the first 666-subject cohort. In the case of this clone: As yet, its antigen is unknown.

This CDR3 is built from 18 residues. J lost 9 bases, V lost 0 bases, and 13 bases had no gene match. The V gene's germline CDR1 is SEHNR and CDR2 FQNEAQ (reference sequence). Data came from immunoSEQ multiplex PCR; TCRdb stores just in-frame clones and leaves some out. The data hold more than 50,000 clones, with over 90% observed a single time. The sequencing input was PBMCs. The rearrangement joins TRBV7-9 to TRBJ2-1; 11 bases align to TRBD2. This clonotype was sampled from a man younger than 30 in good health and CMV-seronegative. CDR3 nucleotides: TGTGCCAGCAGCTTAGCGTGGATAGCGGGAGGGCCAGAGGGTGAGCAGTTCTTC. Translated: CASSLAWIAGGPEGEQFF.